Sequencing of this TCR beta chain was carried out in a study of T cell responses to AZD1222 COVID-19 vaccine. As to this clone: As yet, its antigen is unknown.

Germline CDR1 SGHNT, CDR2 YYREEE (reference sequence). Trimming took 2 bases from V and 2 from J, leaving 20 bases between them. The CDR3 consists of 17 residues. Libraries were prepared by immunoSEQ multiplex PCR; TCRdb keeps only in-frame clonotypes and omits some of them. In the table there are 150,000 or so clones, about 90% of which are singletons. Points from the study as a whole: Breadth and depth of Spike-specific TCRs rose after two AZD1222 doses. Clonal diversity was possibly underestimated, and white British individuals and females predominated among donors.

Analyses pooled second doses at about 4 or about 12 weeks. The sample here was peripheral blood, taken 28 days after the second AZD1222 dose. This clonotype was sampled from an adult who received the AZD1222 COVID-19 vaccine. The chain recombines TRBV5-4 with TRBJ2-7; D tentatively fits TRBD1 or TRBD2 (6 bases each). CDR3 coding DNA: TGTGCCAGCAGCTTCCCGGGGGCCTCTAGCGCGGCCTACGAGCAGTACTTC. Translated, it gives CASSFPGASSAAYEQYF.